Listed here are 6 T cell receptor beta chains from one sample, sequenced in a study of shared T cell receptors in the human thymus. The data were produced by immunoSEQ multiplex PCR, yet TCRdb's version contains in-frame clones alone and is incomplete. The profile shows 600,000 to 900,000 clones, approximately 83% of them singletons. The same data also went into a second study, on human thymus T cells.

The sequenced sample consisted of thymocytes. The receptors come from a girl younger than two with a congenital heart defect.

This clone was seen a single time. The J gene is TRBJ2-7, the V gene TRBV27; D may be TRBD1 (6 bases). CDR3 length: 17 amino acids. Trimming stripped 2 bases from V and 0 bases from J, with 17 bases between. CDR1 is MNHEY, CDR2 SMNVEV, per germline (reference sequence). The CDR3 loop reads CASSLPPGQHRSYEQYF. DNA of the CDR3: TGTGCCAGCAGTTTACCACCGGGACAACACCGCTCCTACGAGCAGTACTTC.

The gene calls are TRBV4-1 and TRBJ2-2; the D is unclear. This CDR3 spans 16 amino acids. Trimming took 4 bases from V and 3 from J, leaving 15 bases between them. Germline assignment: CDR1 MGHRA and CDR2 YSYEKL. CDR3 sequence: CASSLTHPSDTGELFF. In DNA form, the CDR3 reads TGCGCCAGCAGCCTGACACATCCTTCCGACACCGGGGAGCTGTTTTTT.

The rearrangement uses TRBV13 and TRBJ2-1; D is ambiguous. Germline V CDR1 and CDR2: PRHDT, FYEKMQ (reference sequence). This CDR3 is built from 13 residues. V shed 0 bases and J shed 7 bases, with 7 bases lying between them. CDR3 nucleotides: TGTGCCAGCAGCTTAGGGTCTTTAAATGAGCAGTTCTTC. Translating it yields CASSLGSLNEQFF.

J is TRBJ2-7 and V is TRBV7-2, with a weak D call TRBD1 (5 bases). Trimming shortened V by 1 base and J by 5 bases, and 18 bases separated the two germline ends. This CDR3 contains 16 residues. From germline, CDR1 is SGHTA and CDR2 FQGNSA. The CDR3 nucleotides are TGTGCCAGCAGCTTAGGGTTTCCCAGGGTCGAGGACGAGCAGTACTTC. Its translation is CASSLGFPRVEDEQYF.

This clone was observed once. The gene calls are TRBV2 and TRBJ2-7, with 8 bases identical to TRBD1. The ends lost 8 bases at V and 0 bases at J; junction bases unmatched: 24. Germline CDR1 reads SNHLY; CDR2 reads FYNNEI. This CDR3 comprises 20 residues. CDR3: CASSRRQGSGMSDGSYEQYF. The CDR3 coding sequence is TGTGCCAGCTCTCGGAGACAGGGGTCGGGAATGTCGGATGGCTCCTACGAGCAGTACTTC.

The chain couples TRBV5-6 to TRBJ2-3, with 14 bases that match TRBD2. V gave up 4 bases and J gave up 6 bases; unmatched junction bases: 4. Germline V gives CDR1 SGHDT, CDR2 YYEEEE. The CDR3 is 15 residues long. CDR3 in amino acids: CASSNRLAGGDTQYF. CDR3 nucleotides: TGTGCCAGCAGCAACCGACTAGCGGGGGGGGATACGCAGTATTTT. Based on the CDR3 plus reference TRBV5-6 and TRBJ2-3, the full variable domain is DAGVTQSPTHLIKTRGQQVTLRCSPKSGHDTVSWYQQALGQGPQFIFQYYEEEERQRGNFPDRFSGHQFPNYSSELNVNALLLGDSALYLCASSNRLAGGDTQYFGPGTRLTVL.